These T cell receptor beta chains were read from a single sample in a study of T cell responses to AZD1222 COVID-19 vaccine. Using immunoSEQ multiplex PCR, the repertoire was profiled, and TCRdb retains in-frame clones only, with some absent. The data show tens of thousands of clones, with roughly 86% seen just once and 6.5% to 8.5% held by the top ten. The input for sequencing was peripheral blood, taken 28 days after the second AZD1222 dose. These receptors were collected from an adult who received the AZD1222 COVID-19 vaccine. Each CDR3 is given with its conserved first and last residue. Fields, in order: J gene, V gene, clone size, D gene, CDR3 protein, CDR3 DNA. A D gene is named only where the DNA matches it firmly. Clone size, where shown, is once, few, many, or a class for clones that have expanded.

>TRBJ1-4|TRBV2|-|-
CATRKDGDNEKLFF
TGTGCCACGAGAAAAGACGGGGATAATGAAAAACTGTTTTTT
>TRBJ2-3|TRBV14|-|TRBD2
CASSQAETRDYPTDTQYF
TGTGCCAGCAGCCAAGCCGAAACCCGGGACTACCCCACAGATACGCAGTATTTT
>TRBJ2-7|TRBV18|-|-
CASSPVDKRDYEQYF
TGTGCCAGCTCACCAGTCGATAAGCGAGATTACGAGCAGTACTTC
>TRBJ1-5|TRBV27|-|-
CASSFSRAANQPQHF
TGTGCCAGCAGTTTTTCTAGGGCCGCTAATCAGCCCCAGCATTTT
>TRBJ1-5|TRBV6-1|-|-
CASSEAVYGASNQPQHF
TGTGCCAGCAGTGAAGCGGTCTACGGGGCAAGCAATCAGCCCCAGCATTTT
>TRBJ2-2|TRBV19|once|TRBD1
CASTRQGRELFF
TGTGCCAGTACCCGACAGGGACGGGAGCTGTTTTTT
>TRBJ2-1|TRBV6-6|-|-
CASLFESVITNNEQFF
TGTGCCAGTCTTTTCGAATCGGTAATCACGAACAATGAGCAGTTCTTC
>TRBJ2-1|TRBV6-2/TRBV6-3|-|-
CASSLAPGSYNEQFF
TGTGCCAGCAGTTTAGCACCCGGCTCCTACAATGAGCAGTTCTTC
>TRBJ1-2|TRBV29-1|-|-
CSGRGANYGYTF
TGCAGCGGAAGAGGGGCTAACTATGGCTACACCTTC
>TRBJ1-2|TRBV30|-|-
CAWSRQAGGYTF
TGTGCCTGGAGTCGACAGGCGGGGGGCTACACCTTC
>TRBJ2-4|TRBV15|-|-
CATSTTNSENIQYF
TGTGCCACCAGCACCACCAATTCGGAAAACATTCAGTACTTC
>TRBJ2-1|TRBV11-3|-|TRBD1
CASSLGGTGLRSEQFF
TGTGCCAGCAGCTTAGGCGGGACAGGGTTGCGAAGTGAGCAGTTCTTC
>TRBJ2-7|TRBV7-2|few|-
CASSLDPPYGSNYEQYF
TGTGCCAGCAGCTTAGATCCACCGTACGGAAGTAACTACGAGCAGTACTTC
>TRBJ2-5|TRBV25-1|-|-
CASSDGSGSWQETQYF
TGTGCCAGCAGTGATGGGAGCGGTTCTTGGCAAGAGACCCAGTACTTC
>TRBJ1-3|TRBV7-6|-|TRBD1
CASSLKDRAGGNTIYF
TGTGCCAGCAGCTTAAAAGACAGGGCCGGAGGAAACACCATATATTTT
>TRBJ2-7|TRBV10-2|-|-
CASSWPGTYEQYF
TGCGCCAGCAGCTGGCCGGGAACCTACGAGCAGTACTTC
>TRBJ1-1|TRBV11-2|-|-
CASSLDYDLSGAGFF
TGTGCCAGCAGCTTAGATTACGATTTGTCGGGGGCTGGTTTCTTT
>TRBJ1-1|TRBV28|-|-
CASSSLGLAFF
TGTGCCAGCAGTTCCTTAGGGTTGGCTTTCTTT
>TRBJ2-7|TRBV21-1|-|-
CASSGRSPFPYEQYF
TGTGCCAGCAGCGGTCGGAGCCCTTTCCCCTACGAGCAGTACTTC
>TRBJ1-1|TRBV7-2|few|-
CASSFHTEAFF
TGTGCCAGCAGCTTCCACACTGAAGCTTTCTTT
>TRBJ2-1|TRBV28|-|-
CASSHLPDSMGADYNEQFF
TGTGCCAGCAGCCACCTACCCGACAGTATGGGGGCGGACTACAATGAGCAGTTCTTC
>TRBJ2-1|TRBV5-1|-|TRBD2
CASSQYGTSGSSYNEQFF
TGCGCCAGCAGCCAATATGGGACTAGCGGGAGCTCCTACAATGAGCAGTTCTTC
>TRBJ2-3|TRBV18|-|TRBD1
CASSWTGPITDTQYF
TGTGCCAGCTCTTGGACAGGGCCGATCACAGATACGCAGTATTTT
>TRBJ1-5|TRBV3-1/TRBV3-2|-|TRBD1
CASSQGQGAGQPQHF
TGTGCCAGCAGCCAGGGACAGGGGGCAGGTCAGCCCCAGCATTTT
>TRBJ2-1|TRBV6-2/TRBV6-3|-|TRBD2
CASSRLAGTWPEQFF
TGTGCCAGCAGTCGACTAGCGGGGACTTGGCCTGAGCAGTTCTTC
>TRBJ1-5|TRBV7-3|-|-
CASSFALNQPQHF
TGTGCCAGCAGCTTCGCCCTGAATCAGCCCCAGCATTTT
>TRBJ2-2|TRBV6-5|-|TRBD2
CASRTGTSGAGELFF
TGTGCCAGCAGGACGGGGACTAGCGGGGCCGGGGAGCTGTTTTTT
>TRBJ1-1|TRBV7-2|few|TRBD1
CASSPTHGTGLEAFF
TGTGCCAGCAGCCCCACCCACGGGACAGGGCTCGAAGCTTTCTTT
>TRBJ2-1|TRBV7-2|-|TRBD2
CASSLRGLAGYNEQFF
TGTGCCAGCAGCTTGAGGGGACTAGCGGGGTACAATGAGCAGTTCTTC
>TRBJ1-4|TRBV19|few|-
CARLNEKLFF
TGTGCCAGGCTAAATGAAAAACTGTTTTTT
>TRBJ2-5|TRBV6-5|-|-
CASRRNHEETQYF
TGTGCCAGCAGGAGAAACCATGAAGAGACCCAGTACTTC
>TRBJ1-1|TRBV19|-|TRBD1
CASSNPRRGTGTEAFF
TGTGCCAGTAGTAACCCCCGCAGGGGGACGGGCACTGAAGCTTTCTTT
>TRBJ2-7|TRBV14|-|-
CASSQSRPGTTDEQYF
TGTGCCAGCAGCCAATCTCGTCCAGGAACAACGGACGAGCAGTACTTC
>TRBJ2-3|TRBV6-4|-|-
CASSDSGGAGTDTQYF
TGTGCCAGCAGTGACTCAGGCGGGGCCGGCACAGATACGCAGTATTTT
>TRBJ2-5|TRBV14|-|-
CASSQVWATYQETQYF
TGTGCCAGCAGCCAAGTTTGGGCCACGTACCAAGAGACCCAGTACTTC
>TRBJ1-2|TRBV9|-|-
CASSEGPNPAYGYTF
TGTGCCAGCAGCGAGGGACCGAACCCCGCCTATGGCTACACCTTC
>TRBJ2-3|TRBV7-7|-|TRBD2
CASSPLAGTTDTQYF
TGTGCTAGCAGCCCATTAGCGGGAACAACAGATACGCAGTATTTT
>TRBJ2-5|TRBV19|-|-
CASSLGIATVGGETQYF
TGTGCCAGTAGTCTTGGGATCGCGACAGTGGGTGGGGAGACCCAGTACTTC
>TRBJ1-2|TRBV7-9|-|-
CASSLAGHYGYTF
TGTGCCAGCAGCTTAGCAGGACACTATGGCTACACCTTC
>TRBJ1-1|TRBV6-4|-|-
CASSDRPNTEAFF
TGTGCCAGCAGTGACAGGCCCAACACTGAAGCTTTCTTT
>TRBJ1-5|TRBV6-4|-|-
CASSDDGGEGVEPQHF
TGTGCCAGCAGTGACGATGGAGGGGAAGGAGTGGAGCCCCAGCATTTT
>TRBJ2-1|TRBV5-6|once|TRBD2
CASSPGGGNEQFF
TGTGCCAGCAGCCCGGGGGGAGGGAATGAGCAGTTCTTC
>TRBJ1-2|TRBV14|-|-
CASSAQGIGGYTF
TGTGCCAGCAGCGCACAGGGCATTGGTGGCTACACCTTC
>TRBJ2-5|TRBV20-1|-|-
CSAGETQYF
TGCAGTGCTGGAGAGACCCAGTACTTC
>TRBJ1-4|TRBV4-1|-|-
CASSQDLRRINEKLFF
TGCGCCAGCAGCCAAGATCTTCGACGGATCAATGAAAAACTGTTTTTT
>TRBJ1-1|TRBV19|-|TRBD1
CASSIHGQGMMNTEAFF
TGTGCCAGTAGTATTCACGGACAGGGGATGATGAACACTGAAGCTTTCTTT
>TRBJ1-1|TRBV7-2|-|-
CASSLETRDHTEAFF
TGTGCCAGCAGCTTAGAGACCCGGGATCACACTGAAGCTTTCTTT
>TRBJ1-2|TRBV19|-|-
CASSISPYGYTF
TGTGCCAGTAGTATAAGTCCTTATGGCTACACCTTC
>TRBJ2-7|TRBV11-2|-|-
CASSPLSPLAGYEQYF
TGTGCCAGCAGCCCCCTAAGCCCACTAGCCGGCTACGAGCAGTACTTC
>TRBJ1-1|TRBV6-5|few|TRBD1
CASIQMGTGGTEAFF
TGTGCCAGCATCCAAATGGGGACAGGGGGCACTGAAGCTTTCTTT
>TRBJ1-5|TRBV12-3/TRBV12-4|-|-
CASSFLRDQPQHF
TGTGCCAGCAGTTTTCTGCGGGACCAGCCCCAGCATTTT
>TRBJ2-5|TRBV10-2|once|-
CASSEAVEETQYF
TGCGCCAGCAGTGAGGCGGTGGAAGAGACCCAGTACTTC
>TRBJ1-2|TRBV4-1|-|-
CASSQDGRGIYGYTF
TGCGCCAGCAGCCAAGATGGGAGGGGAATCTATGGCTACACCTTC
>TRBJ2-7|TRBV19|-|TRBD2
CAPSGIYEQYF
TGTGCCCCTAGCGGGATCTACGAGCAGTACTTC
>TRBJ2-1|TRBV9|-|TRBD2
CASSPGGGRDSYNEQFF
TGTGCCAGCAGCCCCGGCGGCGGGAGGGATTCCTACAATGAGCAGTTCTTC
>TRBJ1-4|TRBV4-3|-|-
CASSQDWGATNEKLFF
TGCGCCAGCAGCCAAGATTGGGGGGCAACTAATGAAAAACTGTTTTTT